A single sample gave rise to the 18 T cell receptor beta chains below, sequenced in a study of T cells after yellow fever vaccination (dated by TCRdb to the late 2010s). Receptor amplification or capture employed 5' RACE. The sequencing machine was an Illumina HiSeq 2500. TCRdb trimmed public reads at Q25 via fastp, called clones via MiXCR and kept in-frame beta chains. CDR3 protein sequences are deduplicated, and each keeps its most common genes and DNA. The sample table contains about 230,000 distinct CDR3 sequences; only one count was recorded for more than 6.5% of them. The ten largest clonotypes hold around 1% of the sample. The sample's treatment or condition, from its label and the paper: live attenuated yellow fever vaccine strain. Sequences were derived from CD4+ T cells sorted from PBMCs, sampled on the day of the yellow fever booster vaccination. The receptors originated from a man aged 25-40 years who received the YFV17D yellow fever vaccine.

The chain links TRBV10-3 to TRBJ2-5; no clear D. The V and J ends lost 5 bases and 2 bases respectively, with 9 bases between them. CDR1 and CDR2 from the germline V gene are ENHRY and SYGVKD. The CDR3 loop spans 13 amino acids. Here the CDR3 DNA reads TGTGCCATCAGTCCCAGTGGACAAGAGACCCAGTACTTC. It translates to CAISPSGQETQYF.

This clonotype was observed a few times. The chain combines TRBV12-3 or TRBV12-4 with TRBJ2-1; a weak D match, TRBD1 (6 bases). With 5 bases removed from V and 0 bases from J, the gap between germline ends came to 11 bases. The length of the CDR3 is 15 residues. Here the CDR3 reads CASSAGVGSYNEQFF. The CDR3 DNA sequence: TGTGCCAGCAGTGCAGGGGTGGGCTCCTACAATGAGCAGTTCTTC.

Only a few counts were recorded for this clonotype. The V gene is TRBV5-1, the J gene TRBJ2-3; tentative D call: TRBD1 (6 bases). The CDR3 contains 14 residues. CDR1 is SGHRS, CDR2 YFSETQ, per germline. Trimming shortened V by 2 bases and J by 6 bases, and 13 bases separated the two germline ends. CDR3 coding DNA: TGCGCCAGCAGCTTTAGGGGGAACGGTGATACGCAGTATTTT. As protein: CASSFRGNGDTQYF.

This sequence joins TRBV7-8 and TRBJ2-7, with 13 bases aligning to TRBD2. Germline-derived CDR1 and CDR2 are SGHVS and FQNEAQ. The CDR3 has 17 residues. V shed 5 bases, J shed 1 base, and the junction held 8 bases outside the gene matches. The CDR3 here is CASSPGTSGTLSYEQYF. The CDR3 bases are TGTGCCAGCAGCCCCGGGACTAGCGGGACCCTATCCTACGAGCAGTACTTC.

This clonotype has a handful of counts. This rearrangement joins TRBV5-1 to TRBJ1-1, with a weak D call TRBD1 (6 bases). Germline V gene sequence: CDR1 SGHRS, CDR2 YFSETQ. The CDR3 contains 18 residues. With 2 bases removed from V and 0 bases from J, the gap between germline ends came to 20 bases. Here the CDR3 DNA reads TGCGCCAGCAGCTTTCCGAAACAGGGATCGAACCTGAACACTGAAGCTTTCTTT. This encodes CASSFPKQGSNLNTEAFF.

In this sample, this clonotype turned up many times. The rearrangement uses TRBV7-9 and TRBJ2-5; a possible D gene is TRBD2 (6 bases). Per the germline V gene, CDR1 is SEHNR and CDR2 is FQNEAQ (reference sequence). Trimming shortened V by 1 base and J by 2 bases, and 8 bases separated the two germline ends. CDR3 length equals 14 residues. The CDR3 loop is CASSLEAGQETQYF. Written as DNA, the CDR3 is TGTGCCAGCAGCTTAGAGGCGGGACAAGAGACCCAGTACTTC.

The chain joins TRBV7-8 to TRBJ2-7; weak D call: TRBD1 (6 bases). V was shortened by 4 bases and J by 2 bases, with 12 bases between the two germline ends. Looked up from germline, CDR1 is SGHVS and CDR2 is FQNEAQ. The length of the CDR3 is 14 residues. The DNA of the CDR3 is TGTGCCAGCAGCTCGTACAGGGTCCCCTACGAGCAGTACTTC. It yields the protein CASSSYRVPYEQYF.

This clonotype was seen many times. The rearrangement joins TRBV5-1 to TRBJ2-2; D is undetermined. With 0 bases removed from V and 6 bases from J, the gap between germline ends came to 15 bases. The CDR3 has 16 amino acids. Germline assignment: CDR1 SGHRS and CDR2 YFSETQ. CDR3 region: CASSLEARGYPGELFF. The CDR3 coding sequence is TGCGCCAGCAGCTTGGAGGCGCGAGGCTATCCCGGGGAGCTGTTTTTT.

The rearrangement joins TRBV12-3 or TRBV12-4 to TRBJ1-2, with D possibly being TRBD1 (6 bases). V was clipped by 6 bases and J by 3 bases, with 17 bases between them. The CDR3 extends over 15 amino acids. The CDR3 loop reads CASSLSRAGDYGYTF. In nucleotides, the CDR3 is TGTGCCAGCAGCCTATCCCGGGCAGGGGACTATGGCTACACCTTC.

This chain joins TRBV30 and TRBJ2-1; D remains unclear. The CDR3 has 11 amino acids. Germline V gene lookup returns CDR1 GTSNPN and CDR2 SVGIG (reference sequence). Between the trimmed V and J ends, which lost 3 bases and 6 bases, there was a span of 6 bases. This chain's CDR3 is CAWRQSNEQFF. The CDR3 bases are TGTGCCTGGAGGCAGAGCAATGAGCAGTTCTTC.

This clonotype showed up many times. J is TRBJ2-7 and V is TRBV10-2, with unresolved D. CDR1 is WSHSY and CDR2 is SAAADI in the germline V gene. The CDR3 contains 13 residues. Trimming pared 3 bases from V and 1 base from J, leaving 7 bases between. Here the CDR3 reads CASSEQRSYEQYF. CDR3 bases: TGCGCCAGCAGTGAACAGAGGTCCTACGAGCAGTACTTC.

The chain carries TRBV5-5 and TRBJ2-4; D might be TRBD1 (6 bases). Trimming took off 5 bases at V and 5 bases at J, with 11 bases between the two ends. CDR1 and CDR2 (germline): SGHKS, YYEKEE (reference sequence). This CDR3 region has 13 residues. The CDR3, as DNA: TGTGCCAGCAGTCACAGGGAAGAAAACATTCAGTACTTC. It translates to CASSHREENIQYF.

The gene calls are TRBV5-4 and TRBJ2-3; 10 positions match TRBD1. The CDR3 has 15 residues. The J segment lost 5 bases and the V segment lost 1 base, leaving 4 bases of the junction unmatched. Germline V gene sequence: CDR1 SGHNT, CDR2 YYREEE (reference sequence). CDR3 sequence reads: CASSLRQGAVDTQYF. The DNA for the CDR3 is TGTGCCAGCAGCTTGAGACAGGGGGCTGTAGATACGCAGTATTTT.

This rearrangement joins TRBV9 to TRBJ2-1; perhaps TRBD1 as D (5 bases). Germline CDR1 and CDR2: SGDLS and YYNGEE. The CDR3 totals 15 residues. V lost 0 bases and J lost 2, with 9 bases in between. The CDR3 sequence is CASSVDRTTYNEQFF. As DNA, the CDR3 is TGTGCCAGCAGCGTAGACAGGACAACCTACAATGAGCAGTTCTTC. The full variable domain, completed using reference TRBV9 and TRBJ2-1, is DSGVTQTPKHLITATGQRVTLRCSPRSGDLSVYWYQQSLDQGLQFLIQYYNGEERAKGNILERFSAQQFPDLHSELNLSSLELGDSALYFCASSVDRTTYNEQFFGPGTRLTVL.

CDR3 region: CASSPPSGRYNEQFF. The CDR3 DNA reads as TGTGCCAGTAGTCCGCCGTCGGGGAGGTACAATGAGCAGTTCTTC. The rearrangement links TRBV19 to TRBJ2-1, with a weak D call TRBD2 (6 bases). Trimming took 5 bases from V and 4 from J, leaving 15 bases between them. Germline CDR1 reads LNHDA; CDR2 reads SQIVND (reference sequence). The CDR3 length is 15 residues.

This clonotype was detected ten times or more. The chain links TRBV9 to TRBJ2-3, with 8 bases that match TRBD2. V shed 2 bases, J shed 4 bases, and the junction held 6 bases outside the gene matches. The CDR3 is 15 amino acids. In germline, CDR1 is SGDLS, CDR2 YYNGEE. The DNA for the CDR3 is TGTGCCAGCAGCGTGGGTCCGGGAGGGCCAGATACGCAGTATTTT. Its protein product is CASSVGPGGPDTQYF.

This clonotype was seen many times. DNA of the CDR3: TGCAGTGCCCGGGGACTAGCGGGAAAGAATGAGCAGTTCTTC. As protein: CSARGLAGKNEQFF. This chain links TRBV20-1 with TRBJ2-1, with 13 bases lining up with TRBD2. With V trimmed by 6 bases and J by 7 bases, 6 bases remained unmatched. The germline CDR1 and CDR2 sequences are DFQATT and SNEGSKA (reference sequence). The CDR3 covers 14 residues.

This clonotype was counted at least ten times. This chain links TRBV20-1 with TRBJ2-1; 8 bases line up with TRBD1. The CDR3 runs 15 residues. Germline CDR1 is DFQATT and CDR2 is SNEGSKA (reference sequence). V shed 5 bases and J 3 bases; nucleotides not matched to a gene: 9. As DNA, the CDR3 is TGCAGTGCTCCAGGACAGGGATCGGACTACAATGAGCAGTTCTTC. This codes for CSAPGQGSDYNEQFF.